The clone carrying this TCR beta chain occurred a few times. The antigen is not known. V gave up 4 bases and J gave up 0 bases, with 4 bases separating them. The germline gives CDR1 SGHTA, CDR2 FQGNSA. CDR3 length equals 12 residues. The sample is drawn from a study of T and B cells in COVID-19 patients. The overall study: Peripheral blood came from COVID-19 patients with active infection or after recovery. Of over 19 active-infection patients, over 9 were critically ill with mechanical ventilation or extracorporeal membrane oxygenation.

From blood, about 240-550 ng of genomic DNA served as TRB template. Study findings and constraints: Patients with COVID-19 reportedly showed strongly skewed T cell receptor beta variable and joining gene usage.

TRB rearrangements were amplified by multiplex PCR with BIOMED2 TRB-A/B primers. One entry per CDR3 protein results from TCRdb running MiXCR on the multiplex PCR reads. This sample has about 5,100 distinct CDR3 sequences, with 25% to 30% found just once. This TCR was sampled from a human donor with active COVID-19. The sample was blood. The chain carries TRBV7-2 and TRBJ2-7; unclear D gene. The DNA for the CDR3 is TGTGCCAGCAGCTCCACCTCCTACGAGCAGTACTTC. Translated, it gives CASSSTSYEQYF.